This TCR beta chain was obtained from a study of long-term antiretroviral therapy in people with HIV. Survey-level resolution applied to immunoSEQ assay v3.0. The table came from immunoSEQ multiplex PCR; TCRdb's copy has only in-frame clones and leaves some out. The sample lists about 30,000 clones, over 90% seen once, with approximately 2.8% in the top ten. Notes on the study in general: Diversity remained lower than transplant donor controls, even though it increased after ART. Dominating the repertoire at all time points were the clones that expanded before ART. Nothing was known about ART adherence, viral resistance or changes in therapy.

Participants with HIV, all of them, were treated in the United States. Germline values: CDR1 MGHRA, CDR2 YSYEKL. V was cut by 2 bases and J by 4 bases, with 15 bases left in between. The CDR3 has 15 amino acids. On this clone itself: The antigen is undetermined.

The sequence was collected from a man in his fifties or sixties with HIV. Material: unsorted PBMCs, obtained 5.3 years after starting antiretroviral therapy. This chain uses TRBV4-1 with TRBJ2-7; weak D call: TRBD1 (5 bases). CDR3 sequence reads: CASSQTQGRQYEQYF. Written as DNA, the CDR3 is TGCGCCAGCAGCCAAACGCAGGGCAGGCAATACGAGCAGTACTTC.